This is a list of T cell receptor beta chains from one sample in a study of cytomegalovirus exposure and HLA in healthy donors. Profiling relied on immunoSEQ multiplex PCR, and the TCRdb table lists in-frame clones only, not all of them. Of more than 75,000 clones listed, under 80% are singletons. The specimen sequenced was PBMCs. The receptors derive from a man in his forties or fifties in good health and CMV-seropositive. Each CDR3 is given with its conserved first and last residue. Each record gives: D gene, J gene, clone size, V gene, CDR3 DNA, CDR3 protein. The D gene is left open where the match is weak. A row's size may be missing; if present it is once, few, many or a size class.

d_gene: NA
j_gene: TRBJ1-4
abundance: NA
v_gene: TRBV9
CDR3nt: TGTGCCAGCAGCGAACGACAGAATTTAGCCAATGAAAAACTGTTTTTT
CDR3aa: CASSERQNLANEKLFF

d_gene: NA
j_gene: TRBJ1-5
abundance: NA
v_gene: TRBV7-9
CDR3nt: TGTGCCAGCAGCTTAGCCGGGGGTTCCAATCAGCCCCAGCATTTT
CDR3aa: CASSLAGGSNQPQHF

d_gene: TRBD1
j_gene: TRBJ1-6
abundance: NA
v_gene: TRBV30
CDR3nt: TGTGCCTGTCCGGGACAGGACACTTCACCCCTCCACTTT
CDR3aa: CACPGQDTSPLHF

d_gene: TRBD1
j_gene: TRBJ2-7
abundance: NA
v_gene: TRBV4-3
CDR3nt: TGCGCCAGCAGCCAACAGACAGGGGGGCTCGACGAGCAGTACTTC
CDR3aa: CASSQQTGGLDEQYF

d_gene: NA
j_gene: TRBJ2-1
abundance: NA
v_gene: TRBV9
CDR3nt: TGTGCCAGCAGCATCTCTAGCGAGACCTACAATGAGCAGTTCTTC
CDR3aa: CASSISSETYNEQFF

d_gene: NA
j_gene: TRBJ1-1
abundance: NA
v_gene: TRBV7-9
CDR3nt: TGTGCCAGCATGGTAGGAGGGGTCGAGAACACTGAAGCTTTCTTT
CDR3aa: CASMVGGVENTEAFF

d_gene: TRBD2
j_gene: TRBJ2-7
abundance: NA
v_gene: TRBV28
CDR3nt: TGTGCCAGCAGTTTGTTGGGGGAGGGCCGGCGGGAGCAGTACTTC
CDR3aa: CASSLLGEGRREQYF

d_gene: TRBD2
j_gene: TRBJ2-7
abundance: few
v_gene: TRBV28
CDR3nt: TGTGCCAGCAGTTTTGCGAGCGGGGGCTTCACCTACGAGCAGTACTTC
CDR3aa: CASSFASGGFTYEQYF

d_gene: TRBD1
j_gene: TRBJ2-7
abundance: NA
v_gene: TRBV19
CDR3nt: TGTGCCAGTTCGGGACAGCTCCAAAAGGCTTACGAGCAGTACTTC
CDR3aa: CASSGQLQKAYEQYF

d_gene: NA
j_gene: TRBJ2-2
abundance: NA
v_gene: TRBV5-1
CDR3nt: TGCGCCAGCAGCTTGGAAGCAGGCTCGAACACCGGGGAGCTGTTTTTT
CDR3aa: CASSLEAGSNTGELFF

d_gene: NA
j_gene: TRBJ2-5
abundance: NA
v_gene: TRBV11-2
CDR3nt: TGTGCCAGCAGCTTATCTCGGGGAGAGACCCAGTACTTC
CDR3aa: CASSLSRGETQYF

d_gene: NA
j_gene: TRBJ1-1
abundance: NA
v_gene: TRBV18
CDR3nt: TGTGCCAGCTCACCGGCCCAGGAATTGAACACTGAAGCTTTCTTT
CDR3aa: CASSPAQELNTEAFF

d_gene: NA
j_gene: TRBJ2-4
abundance: NA
v_gene: TRBV19
CDR3nt: TGTGCCAGCAAGGGAGAGAACAAAAACATTCAGTACTTC
CDR3aa: CASKGENKNIQYF

d_gene: TRBD1
j_gene: TRBJ2-7
abundance: NA
v_gene: TRBV14
CDR3nt: TGTGCCAGCAGCCCGGGACAGGGAGGATTCTACGAGCAGTACTTC
CDR3aa: CASSPGQGGFYEQYF

d_gene: NA
j_gene: TRBJ1-6
abundance: NA
v_gene: TRBV30
CDR3nt: TGTGCCACACAGACAGACTTCAATTCACCCCTCCACTTT
CDR3aa: CATQTDFNSPLHF

d_gene: NA
j_gene: TRBJ1-2
abundance: few
v_gene: TRBV29-1
CDR3nt: TGCACCGACGGGGAGGTGGGCTATGGCTACACCTTC
CDR3aa: CTDGEVGYGYTF

d_gene: TRBD1
j_gene: TRBJ1-5
abundance: NA
v_gene: TRBV18
CDR3nt: TGTGCCAGCTCACCACAACAGGGGGGATTGGACCAGCCCCAGCATTTT
CDR3aa: CASSPQQGGLDQPQHF

d_gene: TRBD2
j_gene: TRBJ2-5
abundance: NA
v_gene: TRBV18
CDR3nt: TGTGCCAGCTCACGGGAGGGTCAAGAGACCCAGTACTTC
CDR3aa: CASSREGQETQYF

d_gene: NA
j_gene: TRBJ1-5
abundance: NA
v_gene: TRBV5-5
CDR3nt: TGTGCCAGCAGCAGGGAAGGGAGTCAGCCCCAGCATTTT
CDR3aa: CASSREGSQPQHF

d_gene: NA
j_gene: TRBJ2-1
abundance: NA
v_gene: TRBV4-1
CDR3nt: TGCGCCAGCAGCCAAGAAGAGAGGCTAAACAATGAGCAGTTCTTC
CDR3aa: CASSQEERLNNEQFF

d_gene: NA
j_gene: TRBJ1-2
abundance: NA
v_gene: TRBV5-4
CDR3nt: TGTGCCAGCAGCTTGGAAGAGGATGGCTACACCTTC
CDR3aa: CASSLEEDGYTF

d_gene: NA
j_gene: TRBJ1-6
abundance: few
v_gene: TRBV7-2
CDR3nt: TGTGCCAGCAGCTTCAGCCCGGGAGATTCACCCCTCCACTTT
CDR3aa: CASSFSPGDSPLHF

d_gene: TRBD1
j_gene: TRBJ2-3
abundance: NA
v_gene: TRBV6-5
CDR3nt: TGTGCCAGCAGGCGGACAGGGGAAGATACGCAGTATTTT
CDR3aa: CASRRTGEDTQYF

d_gene: NA
j_gene: TRBJ2-5
abundance: once
v_gene: TRBV5-4
CDR3nt: TGTGCCAGCAGCAAGGTCATTGGGTATGAGGAAGAGACCCAGTACTTC
CDR3aa: CASSKVIGYEEETQYF

d_gene: NA
j_gene: TRBJ1-5
abundance: NA
v_gene: TRBV6-5
CDR3nt: TGTGCCAGCAGTGCGAGATATAGCAATCAGCCCCAGCATTTT
CDR3aa: CASSARYSNQPQHF

d_gene: NA
j_gene: TRBJ2-1
abundance: NA
v_gene: TRBV6-6
CDR3nt: TGTGCCAGCAGCCTCCGAGCGCCCTCCTACAATGAGCAGTTCTTC
CDR3aa: CASSLRAPSYNEQFF

d_gene: NA
j_gene: TRBJ1-2
abundance: NA
v_gene: TRBV5-4
CDR3nt: TGTGCCAGCAGCTTGAGGGGGACGGATGATGGCTACACCTTC
CDR3aa: CASSLRGTDDGYTF

d_gene: TRBD2
j_gene: TRBJ2-5
abundance: NA
v_gene: TRBV10-3
CDR3nt: TGTGCCATCAGTGAGAGGGGACTAGCGGGAATCATAGAGACCCAGTACTTC
CDR3aa: CAISERGLAGIIETQYF

d_gene: NA
j_gene: TRBJ1-4
abundance: NA
v_gene: TRBV28
CDR3nt: TGTGCCAGCAGTTTAGGGCTCAGGGAACTGTTTTTT
CDR3aa: CASSLGLRELFF

d_gene: TRBD2
j_gene: TRBJ2-7
abundance: NA
v_gene: TRBV2
CDR3nt: TGTGCCAGCGAGGCTAGCGGGCCAAGGAGCTCCTACGAGCAGTACTTC
CDR3aa: CASEASGPRSSYEQYF

d_gene: TRBD1
j_gene: TRBJ1-3
abundance: NA
v_gene: TRBV4-1
CDR3nt: TGCGCCAGCAGCCTCTCACGGACAGGGGATGGAAACACCATATATTTT
CDR3aa: CASSLSRTGDGNTIYF

d_gene: NA
j_gene: TRBJ2-2
abundance: NA
v_gene: TRBV4-2
CDR3nt: TGTGCCAGCAGCCCCCGGGGCGGGGAGCTGTTTTTT
CDR3aa: CASSPRGGELFF

d_gene: NA
j_gene: TRBJ2-7
abundance: NA
v_gene: TRBV12-2
CDR3nt: TGTGCAAGTCGCTTTTCACGTGTGAACAGGGGATCGGGCGAGCAGTACTTC
CDR3aa: CASRFSRVNRGSGEQYF

d_gene: NA
j_gene: TRBJ2-5
abundance: few
v_gene: TRBV5-4
CDR3nt: TGTGCCAGCAGCTTACAGGGTGGAGAGACCCAGTACTTC
CDR3aa: CASSLQGGETQYF

d_gene: TRBD2
j_gene: TRBJ2-5
abundance: once
v_gene: TRBV6-1
CDR3nt: TGTGCCAGCATTGACTCGGGACTAGCGAAAGAGACCCAGTACTTC
CDR3aa: CASIDSGLAKETQYF

d_gene: NA
j_gene: TRBJ1-2
abundance: NA
v_gene: TRBV6-5
CDR3nt: TGTGCCAGCATGCGCAGTCTGGGGGGCTATGGCTACACCTTC
CDR3aa: CASMRSLGGYGYTF

d_gene: NA
j_gene: TRBJ1-4
abundance: NA
v_gene: TRBV30
CDR3nt: TGTGCCTGGAGAGACCCGACAGACTTTAATGAAAAACTGTTTTTT
CDR3aa: CAWRDPTDFNEKLFF

d_gene: NA
j_gene: TRBJ2-3
abundance: NA
v_gene: TRBV4-3
CDR3nt: TGCGCCAGCAGCCAAGATCGGGTGGGTACGCAGTATTTT
CDR3aa: CASSQDRVGTQYF

d_gene: TRBD1
j_gene: TRBJ1-4
abundance: NA
v_gene: TRBV5-1
CDR3nt: TGCGCCAGCAGCCCAGGGGGACAGGAGGGAAAACTGTTTTTT
CDR3aa: CASSPGGQEGKLFF

d_gene: NA
j_gene: TRBJ2-4
abundance: NA
v_gene: TRBV20-1
CDR3nt: TGCAGTGTGAACAGCCAAAACATTCAGTACTTC
CDR3aa: CSVNSQNIQYF

d_gene: NA
j_gene: TRBJ1-4
abundance: NA
v_gene: TRBV30
CDR3nt: TGTGCCTGGAGTGTACTGTTGGGGGCAGATGAAAAACTGTTTTTT
CDR3aa: CAWSVLLGADEKLFF